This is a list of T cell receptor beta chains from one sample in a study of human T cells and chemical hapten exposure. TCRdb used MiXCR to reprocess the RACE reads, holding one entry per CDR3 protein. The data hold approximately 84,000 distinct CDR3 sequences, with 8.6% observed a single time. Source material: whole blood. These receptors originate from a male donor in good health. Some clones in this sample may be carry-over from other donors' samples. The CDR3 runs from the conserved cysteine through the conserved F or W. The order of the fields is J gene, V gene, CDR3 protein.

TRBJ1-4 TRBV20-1 CSARVTGIREKLFF
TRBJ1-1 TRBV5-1 CASGRGRGTEAFF
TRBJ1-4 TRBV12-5 CASGFRNEKLFF
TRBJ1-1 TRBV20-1 CSANEAFF
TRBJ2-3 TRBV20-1 CSARTSGGGADTQYF
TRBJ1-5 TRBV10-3 CAISESQTGGSNQPQHF
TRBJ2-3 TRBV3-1 CASSSGTSGITDTQYF
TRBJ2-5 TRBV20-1 CSATGREELETQYF
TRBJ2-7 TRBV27 CASSLRWLAGGASYEQYF
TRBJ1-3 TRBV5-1 CASSLEGPHSGNTIYF
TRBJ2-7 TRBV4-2 CASSQELAAAYEQYF
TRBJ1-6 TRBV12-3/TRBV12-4 CASTFRRASSYNSPLHF
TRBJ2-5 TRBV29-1 CSALSGTGQETQYF
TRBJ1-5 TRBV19 CASSPNSNQPQHF
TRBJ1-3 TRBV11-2 CASSLKGSQTINSGNTIYF
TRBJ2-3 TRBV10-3 CAISERLAGNPRTTDTQYF
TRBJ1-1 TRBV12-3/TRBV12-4 CASSLAPQGGKAFF
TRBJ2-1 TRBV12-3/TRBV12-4 CASSLVGQPHNEQFF
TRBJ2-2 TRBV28 CASSLGDGETGELFF
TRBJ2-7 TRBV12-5 CASGLAGVRASYEQYF
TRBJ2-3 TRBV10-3 CAISGRDTDTQYF
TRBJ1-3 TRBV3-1 CASSSFGNTIYF
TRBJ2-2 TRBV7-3 CASSLARGTGELFF
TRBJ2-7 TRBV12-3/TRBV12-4 CASSHQGDEQYF
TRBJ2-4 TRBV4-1 CASSQIPPNIAKNIQYF
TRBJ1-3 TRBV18 CASSLKDGSSGNTIYF
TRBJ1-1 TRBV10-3 CASLPAEGWVEAFF
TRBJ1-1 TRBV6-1 CASSVTGNTEAFF
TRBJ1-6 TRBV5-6 CASSPGQGVNDSPLHF
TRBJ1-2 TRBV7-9 CASSSSGTGAGYTF
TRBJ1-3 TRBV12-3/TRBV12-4 CASSLHSSGNTIYF
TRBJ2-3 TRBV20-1 CSARRTSGREFHTDTQYF
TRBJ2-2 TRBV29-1 CSVEEGLAGANTGELFF
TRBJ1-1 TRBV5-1 CASSSITGVNTEAFF
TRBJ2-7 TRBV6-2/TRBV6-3 CASSGPAGVTYEQYF
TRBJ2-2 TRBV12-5 CASEPGANTGELFF
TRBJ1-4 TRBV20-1 CSARGTSLTTNEKLFF
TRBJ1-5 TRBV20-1 CSAADRYQPQHF
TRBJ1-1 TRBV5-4 CASSLDAGVAFF
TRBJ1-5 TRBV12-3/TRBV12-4 CASSLRAYSNQPQHF
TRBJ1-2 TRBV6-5 CASRRGRNYGYTF
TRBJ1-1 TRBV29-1 CSVAPQGVNTEAFF
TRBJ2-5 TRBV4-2 CASSPGLAETQYF
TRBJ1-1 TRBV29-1 CSVEGGPGRMNTEAFF
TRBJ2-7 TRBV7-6 CASSMGSSSGPYEQYF
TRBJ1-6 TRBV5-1 CASSLGGRPENSPLHF
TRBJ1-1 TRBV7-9 CASSLVDRGPGTEAFF
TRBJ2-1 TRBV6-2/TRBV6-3 CASSYRRGNEQFF
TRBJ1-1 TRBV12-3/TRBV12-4 CASSPQGGLNTEAFF
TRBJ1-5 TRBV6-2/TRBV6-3 CASRHTTGLGLNQPQHF
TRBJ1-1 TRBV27 CASSLSQGNTEAFF
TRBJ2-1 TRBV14 CASSLSGVRFDEQFF
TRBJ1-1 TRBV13 CASSLTGTEAFF
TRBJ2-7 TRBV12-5 CASGLVRLAGEAYEQYF
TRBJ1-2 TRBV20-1 CSAFRQGDKGYGYTF
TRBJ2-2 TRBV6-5 CASSSLAGGALGTGELFF
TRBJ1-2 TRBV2 CASSPFQGLGYGYTF